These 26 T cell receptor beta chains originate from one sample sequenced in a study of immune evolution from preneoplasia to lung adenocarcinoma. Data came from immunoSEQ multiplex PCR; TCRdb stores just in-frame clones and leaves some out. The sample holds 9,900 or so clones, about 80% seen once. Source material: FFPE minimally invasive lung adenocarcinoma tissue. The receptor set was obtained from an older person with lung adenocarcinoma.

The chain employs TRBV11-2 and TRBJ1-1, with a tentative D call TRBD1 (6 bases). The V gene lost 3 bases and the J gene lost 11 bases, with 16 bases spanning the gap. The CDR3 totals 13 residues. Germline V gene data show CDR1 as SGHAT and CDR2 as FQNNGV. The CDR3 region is CASSFTGNYGAFF. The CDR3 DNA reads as TGTGCCAGCAGCTTCACAGGGAATTACGGGGCTTTCTTT.

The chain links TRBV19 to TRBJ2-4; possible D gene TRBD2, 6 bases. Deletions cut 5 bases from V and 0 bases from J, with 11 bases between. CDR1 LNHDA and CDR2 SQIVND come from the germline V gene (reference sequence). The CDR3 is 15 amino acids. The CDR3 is CASSVPGEAKNIQYF. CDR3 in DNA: TGTGCCAGTAGTGTCCCGGGGGAAGCCAAAAACATTCAGTACTTC. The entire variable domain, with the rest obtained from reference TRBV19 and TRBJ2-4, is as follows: DGGITQSPKYLFRKEGQNVTLSCEQNLNHDAMYWYRQDPGQGLRLIYYSQIVNDFQKGDIAEGYSVSREKKESFPLTVTSAQKNPTAFYLCASSVPGEAKNIQYFGAGTRLSVL.

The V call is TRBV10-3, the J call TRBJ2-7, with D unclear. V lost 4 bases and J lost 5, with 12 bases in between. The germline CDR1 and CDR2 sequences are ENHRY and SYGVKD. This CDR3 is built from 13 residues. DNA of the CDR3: TGTGCCATCAGTGTAAAACATAATAACGAGCAGTACTTC. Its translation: CAISVKHNNEQYF.

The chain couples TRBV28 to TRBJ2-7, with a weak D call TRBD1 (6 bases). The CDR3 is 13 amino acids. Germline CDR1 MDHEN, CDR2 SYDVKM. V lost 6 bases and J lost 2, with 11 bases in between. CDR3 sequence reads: CASSKQGAYEQYF. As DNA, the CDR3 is TGTGCCAGCAGCAAACAGGGAGCCTACGAGCAGTACTTC.

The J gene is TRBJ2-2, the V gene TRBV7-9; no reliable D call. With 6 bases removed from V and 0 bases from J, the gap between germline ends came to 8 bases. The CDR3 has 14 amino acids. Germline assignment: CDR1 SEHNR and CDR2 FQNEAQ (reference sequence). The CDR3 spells CASRSRTNTGELFF. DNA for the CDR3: TGTGCCAGCAGATCGAGGACGAACACCGGGGAGCTGTTTTTT.

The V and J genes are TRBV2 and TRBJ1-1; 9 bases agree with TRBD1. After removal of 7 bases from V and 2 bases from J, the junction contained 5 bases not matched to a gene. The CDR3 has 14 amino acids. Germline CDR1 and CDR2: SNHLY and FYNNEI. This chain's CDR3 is CASTGTGFNTEAFF. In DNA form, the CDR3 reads TGTGCCAGCACCGGGACAGGGTTTAACACTGAAGCTTTCTTT.

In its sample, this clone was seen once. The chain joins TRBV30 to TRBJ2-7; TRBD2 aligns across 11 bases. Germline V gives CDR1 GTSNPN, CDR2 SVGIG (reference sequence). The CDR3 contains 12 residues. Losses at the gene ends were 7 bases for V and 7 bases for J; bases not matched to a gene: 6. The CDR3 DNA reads TGTGCCTTTAGCGGGAGGGCCTCGGAGCAGTACTTC. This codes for CAFSGRASEQYF.

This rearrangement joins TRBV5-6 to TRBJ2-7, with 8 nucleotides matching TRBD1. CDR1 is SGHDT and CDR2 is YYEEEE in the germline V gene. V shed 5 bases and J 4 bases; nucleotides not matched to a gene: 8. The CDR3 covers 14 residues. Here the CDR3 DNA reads TGTGCCAGCAGTTACGGGACAGGATTATACGAGCAGTACTTC. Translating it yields CASSYGTGLYEQYF.

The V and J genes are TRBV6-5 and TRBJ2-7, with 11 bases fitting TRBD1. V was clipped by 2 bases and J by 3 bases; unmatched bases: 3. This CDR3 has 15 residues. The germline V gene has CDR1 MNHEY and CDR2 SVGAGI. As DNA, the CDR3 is TGTGCCAGCAGTTACACCGGGACAGGGGGCTACGAGCAGTACTTC. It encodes CASSYTGTGGYEQYF.

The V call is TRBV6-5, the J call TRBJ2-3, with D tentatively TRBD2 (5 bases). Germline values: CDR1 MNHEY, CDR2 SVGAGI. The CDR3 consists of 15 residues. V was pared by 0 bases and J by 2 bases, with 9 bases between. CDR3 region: CASSYSGSSTDTQYF. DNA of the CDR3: TGTGCCAGCAGTTACTCGGGGAGCTCCACAGATACGCAGTATTTT.

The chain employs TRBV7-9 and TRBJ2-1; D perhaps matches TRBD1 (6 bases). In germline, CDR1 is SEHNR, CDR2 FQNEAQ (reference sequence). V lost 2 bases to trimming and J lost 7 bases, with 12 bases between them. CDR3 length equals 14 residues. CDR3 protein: CASSLRTAFNEQFF. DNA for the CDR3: TGTGCCAGCAGCTTACGGACAGCATTTAATGAGCAGTTCTTC. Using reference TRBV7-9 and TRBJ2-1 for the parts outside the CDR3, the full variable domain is DTGVSQNPRHKITKRGQNVTFRCDPISEHNRLYWYRQTLGQGPEFLTYFQNEAQLEKSRLLSDRFSAERPKGSFSTLEIQRTEQGDSAMYLCASSLRTAFNEQFFGPGTRLTVL.

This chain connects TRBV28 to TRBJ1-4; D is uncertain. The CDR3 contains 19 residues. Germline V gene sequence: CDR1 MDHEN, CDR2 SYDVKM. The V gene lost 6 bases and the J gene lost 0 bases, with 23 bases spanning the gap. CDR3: CASRHRVGRLTTTNEKLFF. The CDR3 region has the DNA TGTGCCAGCAGACACCGCGTAGGGCGCCTCACCACAACTAATGAAAAACTGTTTTTT.

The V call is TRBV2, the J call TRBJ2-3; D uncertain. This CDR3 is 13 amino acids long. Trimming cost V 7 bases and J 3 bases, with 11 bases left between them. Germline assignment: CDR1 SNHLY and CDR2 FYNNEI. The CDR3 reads CASKASETDTQYF. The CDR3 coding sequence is TGTGCCAGCAAGGCTAGTGAGACAGATACGCAGTATTTT.

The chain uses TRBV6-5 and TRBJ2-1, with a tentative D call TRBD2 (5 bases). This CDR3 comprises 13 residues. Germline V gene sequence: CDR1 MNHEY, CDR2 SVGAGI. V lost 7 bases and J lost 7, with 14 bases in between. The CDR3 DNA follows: TGTGCCAGCACCCAGCATTCGGGGAATGAGCAGTTCTTC. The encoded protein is CASTQHSGNEQFF.

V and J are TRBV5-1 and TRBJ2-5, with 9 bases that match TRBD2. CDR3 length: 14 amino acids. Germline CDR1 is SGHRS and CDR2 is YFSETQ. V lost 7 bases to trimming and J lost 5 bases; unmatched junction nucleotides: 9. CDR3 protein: CASQIGLASETQYF. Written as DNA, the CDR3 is TGCGCCAGCCAAATAGGACTAGCGAGTGAGACCCAGTACTTC.

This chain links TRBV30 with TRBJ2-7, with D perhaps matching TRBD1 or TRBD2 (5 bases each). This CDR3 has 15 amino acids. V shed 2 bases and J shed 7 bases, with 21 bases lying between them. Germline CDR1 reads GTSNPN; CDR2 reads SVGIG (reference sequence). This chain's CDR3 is CAWSPKGRRKTEQYF. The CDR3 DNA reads TGTGCCTGGAGTCCGAAGGGACGCCGTAAGACGGAGCAGTACTTC. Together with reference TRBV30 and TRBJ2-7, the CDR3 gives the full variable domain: SQTIHQWPATLVQPVGSPLSLECTVEGTSNPNLYWYRQAAGRGLQLLFYSVGIGQISSEVPQNLSASRPQDRQFILSSKKLLLSDSGFYLCAWSPKGRRKTEQYFGPGTRLTVT.

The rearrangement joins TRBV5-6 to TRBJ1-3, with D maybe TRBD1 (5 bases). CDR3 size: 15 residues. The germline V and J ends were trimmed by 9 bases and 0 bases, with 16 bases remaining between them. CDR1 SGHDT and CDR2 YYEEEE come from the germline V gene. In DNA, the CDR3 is TGTGCCATTACCATCAGGGTAAACTCTGGAAACACCATATATTTT. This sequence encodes CAITIRVNSGNTIYF.

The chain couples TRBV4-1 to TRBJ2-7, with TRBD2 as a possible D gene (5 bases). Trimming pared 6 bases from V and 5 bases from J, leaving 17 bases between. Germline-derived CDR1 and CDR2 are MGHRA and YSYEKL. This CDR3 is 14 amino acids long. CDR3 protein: CASSPRPDGDEQYF. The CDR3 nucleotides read TGCGCCAGCAGTCCCCGCCCGGACGGGGACGAGCAGTACTTC.

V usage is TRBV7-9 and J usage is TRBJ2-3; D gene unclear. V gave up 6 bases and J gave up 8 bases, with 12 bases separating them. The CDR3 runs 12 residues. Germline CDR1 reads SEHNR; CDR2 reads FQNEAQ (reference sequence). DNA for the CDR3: TGTGCCAGCAGTCAGAATATGGGTACGCAGTATTTT. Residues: CASSQNMGTQYF. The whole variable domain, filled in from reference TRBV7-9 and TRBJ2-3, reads DTGVSQNPRHKITKRGQNVTFRCDPISEHNRLYWYRQTLGQGPEFLTYFQNEAQLEKSRLLSDRFSAERPKGSFSTLEIQRTEQGDSAMYLCASSQNMGTQYFGPGTRLTVL.

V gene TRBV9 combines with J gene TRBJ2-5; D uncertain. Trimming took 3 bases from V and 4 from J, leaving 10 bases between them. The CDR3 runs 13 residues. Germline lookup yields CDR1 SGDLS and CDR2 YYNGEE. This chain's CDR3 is CASSALGAETQYF. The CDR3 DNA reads TGTGCCAGCAGCGCCCTAGGCGCAGAGACCCAGTACTTC. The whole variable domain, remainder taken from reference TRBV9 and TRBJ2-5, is DSGVTQTPKHLITATGQRVTLRCSPRSGDLSVYWYQQSLDQGLQFLIQYYNGEERAKGNILERFSAQQFPDLHSELNLSSLELGDSALYFCASSALGAETQYFGPGTRLLVL.

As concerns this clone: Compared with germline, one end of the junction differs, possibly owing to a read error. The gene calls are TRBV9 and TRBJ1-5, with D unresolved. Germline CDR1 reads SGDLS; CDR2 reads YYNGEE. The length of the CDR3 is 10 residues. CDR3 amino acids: CALGNQPQHF. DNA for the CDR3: TGCGCCCTTGGCAATCAGCCCCAGCATTTT.

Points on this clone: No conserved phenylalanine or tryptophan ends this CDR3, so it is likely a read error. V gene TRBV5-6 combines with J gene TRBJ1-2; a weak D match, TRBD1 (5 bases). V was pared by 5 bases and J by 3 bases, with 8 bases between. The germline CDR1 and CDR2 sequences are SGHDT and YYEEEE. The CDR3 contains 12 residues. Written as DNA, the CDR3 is TGTGCCAGCAGTCCGGGGGACTATGGCTACACCCTC. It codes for CASSPGDYGYTL.

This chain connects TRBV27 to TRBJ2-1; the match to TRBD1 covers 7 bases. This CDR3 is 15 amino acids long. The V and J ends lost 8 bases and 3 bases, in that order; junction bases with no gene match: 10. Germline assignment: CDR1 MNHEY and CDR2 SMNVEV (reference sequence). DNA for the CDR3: TGTGCCAGCCAAACATCGGGACAGAACTACAATGAGCAGTTCTTC. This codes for CASQTSGQNYNEQFF.

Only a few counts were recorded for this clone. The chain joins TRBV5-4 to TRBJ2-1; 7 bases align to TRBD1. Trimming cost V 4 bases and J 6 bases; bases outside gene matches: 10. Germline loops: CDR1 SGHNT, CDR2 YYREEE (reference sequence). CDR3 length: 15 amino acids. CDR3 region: CASSPGQNRGNEQFF. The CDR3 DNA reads TGTGCCAGCAGCCCAGGACAGAACAGGGGCAATGAGCAGTTCTTC.

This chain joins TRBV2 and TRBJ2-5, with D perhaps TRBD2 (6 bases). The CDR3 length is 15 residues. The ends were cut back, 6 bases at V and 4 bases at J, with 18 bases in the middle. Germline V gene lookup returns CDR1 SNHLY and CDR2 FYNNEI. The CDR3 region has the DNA TGTGCCAGCAGGGGTGGAGGGGCTAGTTTAGAGACCCAGTACTTC. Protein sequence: CASRGGGASLETQYF.

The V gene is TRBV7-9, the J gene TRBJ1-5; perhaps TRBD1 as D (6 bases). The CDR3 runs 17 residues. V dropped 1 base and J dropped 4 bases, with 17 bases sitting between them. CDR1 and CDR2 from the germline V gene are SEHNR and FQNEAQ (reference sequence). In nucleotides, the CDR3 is TGTGCCAGCAGCTTAGGGACAGTTCGGGACGGTAATCAGCCCCAGCATTTT. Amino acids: CASSLGTVRDGNQPQHF.